Shown below are 19 T cell receptor beta chains from a single sample sequenced in a study of brain T cells in children with intractable seizures. Libraries were prepared by immunoSEQ multiplex PCR; TCRdb keeps only in-frame clonotypes and omits some of them. The sample records around 10,000 clones, roughly 71% being singletons. Sequencing was limited to surgery cases with top T cell transcript signatures in brain tissue. The sample in question was resected brain tissue, obtained at surgery. These receptors were taken from a girl aged 2 to 10 with tuberous sclerosis and intractable seizures.

This rearrangement joins TRBV6-5 to TRBJ2-7; TRBD1 agrees at 8 bases. Germline CDR1 is MNHEY and CDR2 is SVGAGI. V shed 5 bases and J 2 bases; nucleotides not matched to a gene: 8. The CDR3 covers 15 residues. Here the CDR3 reads CASSPPGGDTYEQYV. CDR3 DNA: TGTGCCAGCAGTCCCCCAGGGGGCGATACCTACGAGCAGTACGTC.

This chain uses TRBV6-4 with TRBJ2-3, with 8 bases identical to TRBD1. The germline V gene encodes CDR1 MRHNA and CDR2 SNTAGT. V lost 0 bases and J lost 4; bases outside the gene matches: 0. This CDR3 comprises 14 residues. CDR3 DNA sequence: TGTGCCAGCAGTGACTCACAGGGGGCAGATACGCAGTATTTT. It translates to CASSDSQGADTQYF.

The gene calls are TRBV4-1 and TRBJ2-7, with D possibly being TRBD1 (5 bases). Germline CDR1 is MGHRA and CDR2 is YSYEKL. Trimming stripped 3 bases from V and 5 bases from J, with 26 bases between. The CDR3 is made up of 18 amino acids. The CDR3 reads CASSHRNVISREGDEQYF. CDR3 in DNA: TGCGCCAGCAGCCACCGGAATGTGATTAGCAGGGAAGGGGACGAGCAGTACTTC.

This chain links TRBV24-1 with TRBJ2-2; D gene ambiguous. The CDR3 runs to 15 residues. Germline V lookup: CDR1 KGHDR, CDR2 SFDVKD. Trimming left V 9 bases short and J 0 bases short, with 13 bases between. CDR3 protein: CATAPDLSNTGELFF. The CDR3 DNA is TGTGCCACCGCCCCGGACCTATCGAACACCGGGGAGCTGTTTTTT.

CDR3 sequence reads: CASTRVAGADTQYF. The CDR3, as DNA: TGTGCCAGCACAAGGGTAGCGGGGGCCGATACGCAGTATTTT. This chain connects TRBV28 to TRBJ2-3; 9 bases map to TRBD2. The trim removed 7 bases at V and 6 bases at J, leaving 8 bases unmatched. The CDR3 sequence is 14 residues long. CDR1 is MDHEN, CDR2 SYDVKM, per germline.

The chain combines TRBV5-5 with TRBJ2-3, with D possibly being TRBD2 (6 bases). The CDR3 loop spans 14 amino acids. The V end lost 3 bases, the J end lost 4 bases, and 12 bases lay between the germline ends. From germline, CDR1 is SGHKS and CDR2 YYEKEE (reference sequence). The CDR3 spells CASSSEWGADTQYF. The CDR3 coding sequence is TGTGCCAGCAGCTCAGAATGGGGGGCAGATACGCAGTATTTT.

This clone was seen only once. CDR3 DNA: TGTGCCAGCAGCGATATAGGTAGGGGGTTACTCGTCAACGAGCAGTACGTC. Its translation is CASSDIGRGLLVNEQYV. The V and J genes are TRBV9 and TRBJ2-7; the D gene is possibly TRBD1 (6 bases). The germline CDR1 and CDR2 sequences are SGDLS and YYNGEE. There are 17 residues in the CDR3. Trimming pared 3 bases from V and 5 bases from J, leaving 24 bases between.

This sequence joins TRBV5-1 and TRBJ1-4; TRBD1 aligns across 7 bases. The CDR3 loop spans 15 amino acids. V dropped 4 bases and J dropped 2; count of bases not matched to a gene: 5. CDR1 is SGHRS, CDR2 YFSETQ, per germline. The CDR3 nucleotides read TGCGCCAGCAGCCGCGGGGACAGCACTAATGAAAAACTGTTTTTT. Amino acid sequence: CASSRGDSTNEKLFF.

This clone showed up just once. This sequence joins TRBV11-1 and TRBJ1-2, with 10 bases identical to TRBD1. The CDR3 has 14 amino acids. In germline, CDR1 is SGHAT, CDR2 FQDESV (reference sequence). V lost 3 bases and J lost 8; bases outside the gene matches: 6. Here the CDR3 DNA reads TGTGCCAGCAGCTTCCGACAGGGGGCGGAGGGCTACACCTTC. Translation gives CASSFRQGAEGYTF.

By frequency in the sample, this clone is medium-sized (0.01 to 0.1%). V usage is TRBV4-1 and J usage is TRBJ2-3; D unclear. The germline V gene encodes CDR1 MGHRA and CDR2 YSYEKL. V was trimmed by 4 bases and J by 4 bases, leaving 6 bases between them. The CDR3 contains 12 residues. The CDR3 region is CASSRVPDTQYF. The CDR3 DNA reads TGCGCCAGCAGCCGGGTTCCAGATACGCAGTATTTT.

The chain links TRBV15 to TRBJ1-2; D may be TRBD1 (5 bases). CDR3 length: 17 amino acids. Germline V gene lookup returns CDR1 LNHNV and CDR2 YYDKDF (reference sequence). Trimming removed 5 bases from V and 4 bases from J, with 23 bases in between. CDR3: CATSPRGTNRIGYGYTF. CDR3 nucleotides: TGTGCCACCAGCCCCCGAGGTACGAACAGGATTGGCTATGGCTACACCTTC.

The chain combines TRBV5-5 with TRBJ1-4, with 8 bases lining up with TRBD1. With V trimmed by 0 bases and J by 8 bases, 3 bases remained unmatched. Germline CDR1 reads SGHKS; CDR2 reads YYEKEE (reference sequence). CDR3 length: 14 amino acids. Here the CDR3 DNA reads TGTGCCAGCAGCTTGGGGACAGGGAGGGAAAAACTGTTTTTT. Translation gives CASSLGTGREKLFF.

This rearrangement joins TRBV27 to TRBJ2-6; D perhaps matches TRBD1 (6 bases). The CDR3 runs 20 residues. The V end was cut by 3 bases, the J end by 0 bases, with 21 bases between. The germline V gene encodes CDR1 MNHEY and CDR2 SMNVEV (reference sequence). The CDR3 sequence: CASSFGGNRATASGANVLTF. The CDR3, as DNA: TGTGCCAGCAGTTTTGGGGGCAACAGGGCCACTGCCTCTGGGGCCAACGTCCTGACTTTC.

Judged by abundance, this clone is medium-sized. The gene calls are TRBV5-1 and TRBJ2-1; 11 bases are shared with TRBD2. Germline lookup yields CDR1 SGHRS and CDR2 YFSETQ. The CDR3 contains 19 residues. Germline trimming cut 0 bases from V and 2 bases from J; bases unmatched to any gene: 10. CDR3 in amino acids: CASSLESSPSGGTYNEQFF. CDR3 DNA sequence: TGCGCCAGCAGCTTGGAAAGTTCGCCTAGCGGGGGGACCTACAATGAGCAGTTCTTC. Drawing the rest from reference TRBV5-1 and TRBJ2-1, the complete variable domain is KAGVTQTPRYLIKTRGQQVTLSCSPISGHRSVSWYQQTPGQGLQFLFEYFSETQRNKGNFPGRFSGRQFSNSRSEMNVSTLELGDSALYLCASSLESSPSGGTYNEQFFGPGTRLTVL.

This chain connects TRBV5-1 to TRBJ2-1; 8 positions agree with TRBD2. V gave up 0 bases and J gave up 5 bases; unmatched junction bases: 4. This CDR3 has 15 amino acids. The germline V gene encodes CDR1 SGHRS and CDR2 YFSETQ. CDR3 coding DNA: TGCGCCAGCAGCTTGGGACTAGCGAACAACAATGAGCAGTTCTTC. Translated: CASSLGLANNNEQFF.

The chain joins TRBV2 to TRBJ1-2, with a tentative D call TRBD1 (5 bases). Germline V CDR1 and CDR2: SNHLY, FYNNEI. The CDR3 runs 14 residues. V lost 1 base and J 5 bases, leaving 11 bases between the germline ends. CDR3 sequence: CASSEGGTQYGYTF. CDR3 nucleotide sequence: TGTGCCAGCAGTGAAGGCGGGACTCAGTATGGCTACACCTTC.

The chain couples TRBV7-3 to TRBJ2-3; no clear D. The ends were cut back, 3 bases at V and 4 bases at J, with 20 bases in the middle. This CDR3 has 17 residues. Germline V gene sequence: CDR1 SGHTA, CDR2 FQGTGA. In nucleotides, the CDR3 is TGTGCCAGCAGCTTGGTATCGCCGGGCGCTGGGTCAGATACGCAGTATTTT. Its translation: CASSLVSPGAGSDTQYF.

This chain uses TRBV30 with TRBJ1-1; D unresolved. There are 12 residues in the CDR3. Deletions cut 2 bases from V and 3 bases from J, with 7 bases between. Germline V gene lookup returns CDR1 GTSNPN and CDR2 SVGIG (reference sequence). The CDR3 coding sequence is TGTGCCTGGAGTATAGGATACACTGAAGCTTTCTTT. This encodes CAWSIGYTEAFF. Filled out from reference TRBV30 and TRBJ1-1, the complete variable domain reads SQTIHQWPATLVQPVGSPLSLECTVEGTSNPNLYWYRQAAGRGLQLLFYSVGIGQISSEVPQNLSASRPQDRQFILSSKKLLLSDSGFYLCAWSIGYTEAFFGQGTRLTVV.

The V gene is TRBV7-9, the J gene TRBJ1-1, with a weak D call TRBD1 (5 bases). Germline V gives CDR1 SEHNR, CDR2 FQNEAQ (reference sequence). The CDR3 is 14 amino acids. Trimming removed 6 bases at V and 3 bases at J, with 14 bases between. CDR3 DNA sequence: TGTGCCAGCAGGGGGCCCGGGGCGGACACTGAAGCTTTCTTT. Protein: CASRGPGADTEAFF.